This TCR beta chain was obtained from a study of shared clonotypes between healthy human individuals. Libraries were prepared by immunoSEQ multiplex PCR; TCRdb keeps only in-frame clonotypes and omits some of them. Of 2,500,000 or so clones listed, around 94% are singletons. The TCR was taken from a man aged 18 to 35 in good health. The sequencing input was naive CD4+ T cells sorted from blood. Specified subset: CD45RA+ positively selected.

CDR3 in amino acids: CASSEEWHHPEQYF. The CDR3 DNA reads as TGTGCCAGCAGTGAAGAATGGCACCATCCCGAGCAGTACTTC. The gene calls are TRBV6-1 and TRBJ2-7; D remains unclear. Trimming removed 1 base at V and 6 bases at J, with 13 bases between. Germline CDR1 and CDR2: MNHNS and SASEGT. This CDR3 has 14 residues.